This T cell receptor (beta chain) comes out of a study of OX40 agonist ivuxolimab in advanced cancers. Regarding the complete study: Ivuxolimab, which targeted the costimulatory receptor OX40 (CD134), was an agonistic, fully human IgG2 monoclonal antibody. The point of sequencing TCRbeta in the periphery was to test whether ivuxolimab changed TCR sequence diversity and drove clonal T-cell expansion. A male proportion of about 79% and a mean age of approximately 61 years, ranging from about 23 to 90, were recorded for the dose-escalation cohort. The paper reports the monotherapy dose-escalation portion (N of about 54 patients) of the phase I ivuxolimab trial. Of the roughly 51 patients in dose escalation, around 20 had hepatocellular carcinoma, roughly 15 had melanoma, 9 had renal cell carcinoma and 9 had head and neck cancer. Intravenous ivuxolimab was administered to patients every 2 weeks at six dose levels: 0.01, 0.1, 0.3, 1.5, 3 and 10 mg/kg. Patients were allowed to have had prior anti-PD-1, anti-PD-L1 or anti-CTLA-4 therapy, and about 40% of the dose-escalation patients had been treated with checkpoint inhibitors. Partial responses were achieved by three dose-escalation patients, of whom one had hepatocellular carcinoma and two had cutaneous melanoma. General conclusions and limits of the study: At doses from 0.1 to 3.0 mg/kg, clonal expansion was seen in both CD4+ and CD8+ blood T cells between baseline and week 6. After ivuxolimab, expanded clones were on average more numerous among CD8+ T cells than among CD4+ T cells. Low levels of normalized T-cell clonal expansion were also seen in some nonresponding patients. In partial responders in the 0.1-3.0 mg/kg groups, normalized peripheral clonal expansion was found to be among the lowest, especially among CD8+ T cells. Which antigens the clonally expanded peripheral T cells were specific for was not determined.

V and J are truncated by 1 base and 4 bases respectively, leaving an intervening sequence of 8 bases. CDR1 SGHNT and CDR2 YYREEE were looked up in the germline V gene (reference sequence). Counted from cysteine to phenylalanine, this CDR3 has 13 amino acids. The kept DNA is CDR3 alone, 39 bases in frame from the first base. About this clone itself: Its antigen is not yet known. No much larger clone is present one base from it, and per-base qualities are unavailable.

To sequence the TCRbeta CDR3 region, genomic DNA was isolated from the sorted cells. The immunoSEQ Assay was used to sequence the TCRbeta CDR3 regions. In its TCRdb copy, this immuneACCESS table keeps in-frame sequences only and misses some clones. Where compared with another copy, unresolved V genes explain less than half of these, and the others have no known cause. The sample has tens of thousands of clones on record, almost 95% of them singletons. The ten largest clonotypes hold about 2.8% of the sample. The trial excluded patients who had a history of autoimmune disease or who were on systemic immunosuppression. In every dose cohort, peripheral blood was drawn for TCR sequencing at baseline, cycle 4 day 1, and cycle 7 day 1. The samples were drawn from a first-in-human, open-label, multicenter phase I dose-escalation trial of ivuxolimab. Adults with locally advanced or metastatic melanoma, renal cell, hepatocellular, or head and neck squamous cell carcinoma were enrolled in the trial. Before TCR sequencing, CD4+ T cells and CD8+ T cells from peripheral blood were sorted into separate populations.

This TCR derives from an adult with an advanced solid tumor such as melanoma, head and neck, liver or kidney cancer. The specimen was CD4+ or CD8+ T cells sorted from blood, collected in a trial of the OX40 agonist ivuxolimab. The rearranged segments are TRBV5-4 and TRBJ1-2, with the D segment identity uncertain. The CDR3 region has the sequence CASSLPVGYGYTF. The DNA is TGTGCCAGCAGCTTGCCGGTTGGCTATGGCTACACCTTC.